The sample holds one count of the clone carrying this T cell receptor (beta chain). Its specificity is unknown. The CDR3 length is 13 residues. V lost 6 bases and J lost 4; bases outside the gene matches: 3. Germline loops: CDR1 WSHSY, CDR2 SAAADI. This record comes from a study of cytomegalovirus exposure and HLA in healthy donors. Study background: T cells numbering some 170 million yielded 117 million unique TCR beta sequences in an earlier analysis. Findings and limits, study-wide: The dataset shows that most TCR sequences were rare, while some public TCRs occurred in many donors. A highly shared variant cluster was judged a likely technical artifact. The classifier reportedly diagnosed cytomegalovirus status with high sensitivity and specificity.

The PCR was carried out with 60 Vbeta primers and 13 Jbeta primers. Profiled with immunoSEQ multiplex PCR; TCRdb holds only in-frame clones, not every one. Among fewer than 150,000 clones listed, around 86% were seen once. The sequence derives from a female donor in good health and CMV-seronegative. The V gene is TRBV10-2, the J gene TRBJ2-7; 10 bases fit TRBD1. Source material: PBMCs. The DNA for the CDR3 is TGCGCCAGCAGCGGGACAGGGGCTTACGAGCAGTACTTC. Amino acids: CASSGTGAYEQYF.